The subject of this entry is one T cell receptor beta chain. The data derive from a study of blood T cell repertoires in COVID-19. Per the original methods: Estimation of nucleated cell counts relied on the amplification of reference gene primers. Clones were read by immunoSEQ multiplex PCR, and TCRdb kept only the in-frame ones, dropping some. From that table come the V and J calls and clone size; the DNA was used to work out D and trimming. The table records about 200,000 clones, 60% to 85% of them present only once. The CDR3 is 18 residues long. Germline loops: CDR1 SGDLS, CDR2 YYNGEE. Germline trimming cut 4 bases from V and 2 bases from J; bases unmatched to any gene: 14.

This TCR derives from a woman in her seventies with acute or convalescent COVID-19. The sequencing sample was made of peripheral blood. This chain joins TRBV9 and TRBJ2-5; 10 bases fit TRBD1. CDR3 nucleotides: TGTGCCAGCAGCTCGAACCCCAGACAGGGGGCCGGGCAAGAGACCCAGTACTTC. The encoded protein is CASSSNPRQGAGQETQYF.